The clone carrying this TCR beta chain has just a few counts. Its specificity is not known. These data belong to a study of blood T cells in healthy people across ages. Regarding the study as a whole: Both higher diversity and more naive CD4+ cells marked long-lived donors when set against aged donors.

The CDR3 has 12 residues. V lost 3 bases to trimming and J lost 11 bases, with 13 bases between them. The V gene's germline CDR1 is MDHEN and CDR2 SYDVKM. Together with a sample-barcoded 5' primer, a J-beta primer mix was included in a second PCR lasting roughly 6 to 12 cycles. The template-switch adaptor, which had 12 random nucleotides, put a tag on each cDNA molecule. In TCRdb, the 5' RACE reads were re-called with MiXCR into one record per CDR3 protein. The data contain approximately 1,000,000 distinct CDR3 sequences, more than 35% of them singletons. Peripheral blood samples of 9 to 10 milliliters were drawn from each donor. Total RNA amounts of at least 6 micrograms were extracted per sample.

Sequenced input: blood. The chain uses TRBV28 and TRBJ1-2, with D unresolved. This sequence originates from a woman aged 60-75 years in good health. The CDR3 coding sequence is TGTGCCAGCAGTTTGCCAGGTCAACCTTACACCTTC. Translating gives CASSLPGQPYTF.